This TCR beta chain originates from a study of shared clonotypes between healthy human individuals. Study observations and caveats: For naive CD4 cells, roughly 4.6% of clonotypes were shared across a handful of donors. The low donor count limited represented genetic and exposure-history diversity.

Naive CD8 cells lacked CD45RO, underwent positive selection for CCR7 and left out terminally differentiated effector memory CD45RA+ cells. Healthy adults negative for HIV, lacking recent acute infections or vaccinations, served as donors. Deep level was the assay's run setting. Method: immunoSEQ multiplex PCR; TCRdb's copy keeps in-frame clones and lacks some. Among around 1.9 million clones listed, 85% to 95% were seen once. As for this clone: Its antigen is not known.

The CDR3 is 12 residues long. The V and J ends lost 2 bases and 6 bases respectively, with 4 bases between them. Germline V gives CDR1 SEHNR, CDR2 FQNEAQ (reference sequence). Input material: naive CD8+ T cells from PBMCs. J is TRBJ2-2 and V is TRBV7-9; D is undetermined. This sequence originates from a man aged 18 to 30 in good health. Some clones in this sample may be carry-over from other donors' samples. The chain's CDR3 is CASSLRAGELFF. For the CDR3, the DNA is TGTGCCAGCAGCTTACGTGCCGGGGAGCTGTTTTTT.